Listed below are T cell receptor beta chains from one sample, sequenced in a study of blood T cell repertoires in COVID-19. Assay used: immunoSEQ multiplex PCR; TCRdb lists only in-frame clones, some missing. The sample contains 400,000 or so clones, 80% to 90% of which appear only once. The specimen sequenced was PBMCs or T cells enriched from blood (not recorded which). These receptors came from a man aged 25-45 years who had recovered from COVID-19. Each CDR3 is given with its conserved first and last residue. A D gene is named only where the DNA matches it firmly. Size is stated for part of the rows, as once, few or many counts, or as a class when the clone is expanded.

V	D	size	J	CDR3	DNA
TRBV18	-	once	TRBJ2-6	CASLSTVFSGANVLTF	TGTGCCAGCTTATCGACAGTCTTCTCTGGGGCCAACGTCCTGACTTTC
TRBV30	-	-	TRBJ2-7	CAWSHSYEQYF	TGTGCCTGGAGTCACTCCTACGAGCAGTACTTC
TRBV5-1	TRBD1	-	TRBJ2-5	CASSPTTGYQETQYF	TGCGCCAGCAGCCCAACGACAGGGTACCAAGAGACCCAGTACTTC
TRBV6-5	-	-	TRBJ2-7	CASSYSGRSYEQYF	TGTGCCAGCAGTTACTCCGGCAGGTCCTACGAGCAGTACTTC
TRBV7-2	TRBD1	-	TRBJ2-7	CASSFMDRSYEQYF	TGTGCCAGCAGCTTTATGGACAGGTCCTACGAGCAGTACTTC
TRBV28	TRBD1	-	TRBJ1-2	CASSAGGKGGYTF	TGTGCCAGCAGCGCAGGGGGAAAAGGGGGCTACACCTTC
TRBV25-1	-	few	TRBJ2-1	CASSEFGPSSYNEQFF	TGTGCCAGCAGTGAATTTGGGCCGAGCTCCTACAATGAGCAGTTCTTC
TRBV28	TRBD1	-	TRBJ1-1	CASSFGQGEAFF	TGTGCCAGCAGTTTTGGACAGGGAGAAGCTTTCTTT
TRBV28	-	-	TRBJ2-7	CASSPPPVPRKEQYF	TGTGCCAGCAGTCCCCCCCCGGTACCGAGAAAAGAGCAGTACTTC
TRBV28	TRBD1	-	TRBJ2-7	CASREQGAPYEQYF	TGTGCCAGCAGAGAACAGGGGGCCCCCTACGAGCAGTACTTC
TRBV5-4	TRBD2	-	TRBJ2-3	CASSPGLALGTDTQYF	TGTGCCAGCAGCCCAGGACTAGCTCTCGGCACAGATACGCAGTATTTT
TRBV5-4	TRBD2	-	TRBJ2-7	CASSRGLASYEQYF	TGTGCCAGCAGCCGAGGACTAGCGTCTTACGAGCAGTACTTC
TRBV5-6	TRBD1	-	TRBJ1-1	CASRLGRSGGRAFF	TGTGCCAGCAGACTGGGTAGGTCAGGGGGCCGAGCTTTCTTT
TRBV7-6	TRBD2	-	TRBJ2-1	CASSLVAGGPNEQFF	TGTGCCAGCAGCTTAGTAGCGGGAGGGCCCAATGAGCAGTTCTTC
TRBV4-2	TRBD2	-	TRBJ2-7	CASSPALASGMSQYF	TGTGCCAGCAGCCCCGCCCTGGCTAGCGGGATGTCGCAGTACTTC
TRBV11-2	-	-	TRBJ2-7	CASSFGAGSYEQYF	TGTGCCAGCAGTTTTGGCGCGGGGTCCTACGAGCAGTACTTC
TRBV2	TRBD2	-	TRBJ2-7	CASSGRGTSGFSYEQYF	TGTGCCAGCAGTGGCCGGGGGACTAGCGGGTTCTCCTACGAGCAGTACTTC
TRBV27	TRBD2	-	TRBJ2-2	CASSLGLAGSGPGELFF	TGTGCCAGCAGTTTAGGACTAGCCGGGTCCGGACCCGGGGAGCTGTTTTTT
TRBV27	-	-	TRBJ1-2	CASSLSMRGLGGYTF	TGTGCCAGCAGTTTATCGATGCGGGGGTTGGGGGGCTACACCTTC
TRBV6-1	-	-	TRBJ2-7	CASCGTESYEQYF	TGTGCCAGCTGCGGGACCGAATCCTACGAGCAGTACTTC
TRBV19	TRBD1	-	TRBJ1-5	CASQGADYSNQPQHF	TGTGCCAGTCAGGGGGCAGACTATAGCAATCAGCCCCAGCATTTT
TRBV28	-	-	TRBJ1-5	CASSSIDRINQPQHF	TGTGCCAGCAGCTCTATCGACAGAATCAATCAGCCCCAGCATTTT